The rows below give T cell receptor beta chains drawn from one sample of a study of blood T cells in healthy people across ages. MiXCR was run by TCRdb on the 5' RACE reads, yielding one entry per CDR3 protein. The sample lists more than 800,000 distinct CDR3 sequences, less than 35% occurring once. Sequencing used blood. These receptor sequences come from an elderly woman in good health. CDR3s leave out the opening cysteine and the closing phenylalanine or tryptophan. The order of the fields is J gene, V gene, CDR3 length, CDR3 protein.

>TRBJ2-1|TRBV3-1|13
ASSHSGGAHNEQF
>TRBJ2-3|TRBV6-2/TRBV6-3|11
ASSPRLPDTQY
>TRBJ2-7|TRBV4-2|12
ASSQEDRGYEQY
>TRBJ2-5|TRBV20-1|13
SAPREGVPRGAQY
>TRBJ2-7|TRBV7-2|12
ASSQRRTDYEQY
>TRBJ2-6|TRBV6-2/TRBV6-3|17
ASQPTLGRPLSGANVLT
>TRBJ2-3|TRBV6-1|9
ASSRLGTQY
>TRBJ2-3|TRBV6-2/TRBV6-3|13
ASSYQTGLPDTQY
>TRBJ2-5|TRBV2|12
ASSERILQETQY
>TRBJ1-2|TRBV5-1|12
ASSLPTPMDGYT
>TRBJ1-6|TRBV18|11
ASSPPGPSPLH
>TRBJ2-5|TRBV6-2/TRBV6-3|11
ASSYRGIETQY
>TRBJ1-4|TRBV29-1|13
SVVGGGQDNEKLF
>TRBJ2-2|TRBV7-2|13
ASSKLAGDTGELF
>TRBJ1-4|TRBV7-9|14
ASSQTGGTTNEKLF
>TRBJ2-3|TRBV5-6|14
ASSLEQGANRDTQY